The entry that follows covers one TCR beta chain sequence. The data derive from a study of OX40 agonist ivuxolimab in advanced cancers. Using immunoSEQ multiplex PCR, the repertoire was profiled, and TCRdb retains in-frame clones only, with some absent. The table has about 91,000 clones, about 83% seen once. Germline-derived CDR1 and CDR2 are ENHRY and SYGVKD. The CDR3 consists of 14 residues. The ends were cut back, 11 bases at V and 2 bases at J, with 18 bases in the middle. At cycle 4 day 1, cycle 7 day 1, and baseline, blood was sampled. This specimen was CD4+ or CD8+ T cells sorted from blood, taken in a trial of the OX40 agonist ivuxolimab. The clonotype originates from an adult with an advanced solid tumor such as melanoma, head and neck, liver or kidney cancer. The chain has TRBV10-3 and TRBJ1-2, with D tentatively TRBD1 (6 bases). CDR3 protein: CASQRGGQNYGYTF. The CDR3, as DNA: TGTGCCTCCCAACGAGGGGGGCAGAACTATGGCTACACCTTC.